This record looks at one T cell receptor (beta chain) sequence and its context. Its antigen is not known. This entry is derived from a study of T cell responses to AZD1222 COVID-19 vaccine. Deletions cut 5 bases from V and 8 bases from J, with 12 bases between. Germline lookup yields CDR1 SGHTA and CDR2 FQGTGA. The CDR3 runs 13 residues. Study-wide points: Dominant at 160-218 and 743-854, vaccine-associated CD4 TCRs also spanned spike. The study sampled repertoires only after the peak T cell response. Nearly half of spike-specific TCRs reportedly target variant regions that are unmutated in the B.1.351 and B.1.1.7 variants.

Here immunoSEQ multiplex PCR was the method, and the copy in TCRdb shows in-frame clones only, minus some. This table has about 160,000 clones, around 92% appearing once. The receptor was isolated from an adult in good health. J is TRBJ2-2 and V is TRBV7-3; D tentatively fits TRBD1 or TRBD2 (5 bases each). The specimen was peripheral blood, collected on day 0 of MenACWY control vaccination. CDR3 nucleotides: TGTGCCAGCAGCCCCGGGACCGCGGGGGAGCTGTTTTTT. Its protein is CASSPGTAGELFF.